Here is one T cell receptor (beta chain) with its context. This sample was taken from a study of shared clonotypes between healthy human individuals. The genomic DNA of each subset was split evenly across several immunoSEQ plates. The table came from immunoSEQ multiplex PCR; TCRdb's copy has only in-frame clones and leaves some out. The profile shows millions of clones, roughly 94% of them singletons. Naive CD8 populations comprised CD45RO-negative cells positively selected for CCR7, excluding terminally differentiated effector memory CD45RA+ cells. Germline CDR1 and CDR2: SGHDT and YYEEEE. This CDR3 contains 15 residues. J gave up 3 bases and V 4 bases, and 10 bases lay outside the gene matches.

The chain joins TRBV5-6 to TRBJ2-7, with 7 positions matching TRBD1. Source material: naive CD8+ T cells sorted from blood. The TCR was taken from a man aged 18 to 30 in good health. The CDR3 is CASSLKQRQGYEQYF. CDR3 coding DNA: TGTGCCAGCAGCCTAAAACAACGACAGGGCTACGAGCAGTACTTC.